Included here is one T cell receptor beta chain sequence, with context. It has no known antigen specificity. One junction end does not reproduce the germline sequence, and a read error may be involved. Separate from the roughly 700-subject first cohort, the validation cohort of 120 subjects was the group to which the donors belonged. Per the germline V gene (reference sequence), DFQATT is the CDR1 and SNEGSKA is the CDR2. The CDR3 holds 11 amino acids from the cysteine to the phenylalanine. Only the CDR3 DNA is retained, 33 bases long and in frame from the first base. The sample originates from a study of cytomegalovirus exposure and HLA in healthy donors (dated by TCRdb to 2016 to 2017). Some background on the complete study: According to a later analysis, one platform produced both the roughly 110 validation repertoires and the 666 repertoires of the first cohort. The study aimed to test whether signatures of past pathogen exposure could be identified by cataloging public T cell receptors. A separate validation cohort of over 95 different subjects was used in addition to the 666-subject first cohort. High-throughput TCR immunosequencing, statistical association of individual TCRs with disease status, and machine learning were combined to predict cytomegalovirus infection status.

Overall study outcomes, separate from this receptor: In vitro tests confirmed that a few of the cytomegalovirus-associated TCR beta chains recognize cytomegalovirus antigens. The authors suggested that the approach could potentially be extended to other disease states and immunological phenotypes. In both the original and validation cohorts, the classifier was reported to diagnose cytomegalovirus status with high specificity and sensitivity. In a later analysis, TCRs clustered in the first cohort were found to also tend to co-occur in the 100 to 150 validation repertoires, with around 94% of cluster scores above 0. A later analysis lacked HLA typing for the validation cohort, so it scored co-occurrence in that cohort across all 120 or so repertoires. The study gave a list of more than 150 TCR beta chains associated with cytomegalovirus. Most TCR sequences were observed very rarely across donors, whereas some public TCRs were present in many individuals.

Libraries were prepared through the immunoSEQ multiplex PCR assay. From the authors' description of their analysis: A statistical classification framework was built to diagnose cytomegalovirus status from the catalog of TCR beta chain sequences. Entries here come from immuneACCESS through TCRdb and include only in-frame sequences with V and J called. Some clones fail to appear in such tables; in the studies checked, an unresolved V gene covers under half of the shortfall, and the cause of the remainder is unknown. From that table come the V and J calls and clone size; the DNA was used to work out D and trimming. The sample table contains about 130,000 clones; only one count was recorded for roughly nine tenths of them. The biggest ten clones account for roughly 1.2% of the sample.

This receptor was identified in a young woman in good health and CMV-seronegative. The sample was PBMCs. The chain links TRBV20-1 with TRBJ2-5; the D gene identity is not certain. The encoded CDR3 is CSASLQEAQYF. The sequenced DNA is TGCAGTGCTAGTCTCCAAGAGGCCCAGTACTTC.